The 15 T cell receptor beta chains listed next were all sequenced from one sample in a study of T cell changes during pregnancy in multiple sclerosis. Only in-frame clones appear in the TCRdb table, and some are missing; sequencing was by immunoSEQ multiplex PCR. The data hold about 69,000 clones, with approximately 91% observed a single time. The source was peripheral blood, collected in the third trimester of pregnancy. These receptors all stem from a female donor with multiple sclerosis, enrolled in a pregnancy study.

The chain is built from TRBV5-1 and TRBJ2-1, with D possibly matching TRBD2 (6 bases). This CDR3 spans 15 amino acids. Germline V gives CDR1 SGHRS, CDR2 YFSETQ. The V and J ends lost 0 bases and 0 bases respectively, with 7 bases between them. This CDR3 is CASSLEGGSYNEQFF. DNA of the CDR3: TGCGCCAGCAGCTTGGAGGGAGGCTCCTACAATGAGCAGTTCTTC.

The V gene is TRBV6-4, the J gene TRBJ2-3; TRBD2 matches at 11 bases. V lost 5 bases and J lost 2; bases outside the gene matches: 6. This CDR3 contains 16 residues. In germline, CDR1 is MRHNA, CDR2 SNTAGT. The CDR3 here is CASSPIAGGHTDTQYF. CDR3 in DNA: TGTGCCAGCAGTCCCATAGCGGGGGGGCACACAGATACGCAGTATTTT.

The chain couples TRBV7-9 to TRBJ1-1, with D tentatively TRBD1 (5 bases). CDR3 length: 17 amino acids. Trimming took off 1 base at V and 3 bases at J, with 18 bases between the two ends. Germline lookup yields CDR1 SEHNR and CDR2 FQNEAQ (reference sequence). The CDR3 region has the DNA TGTGCCAGCAGCTTAGTTTGGGGGACCCGGAGGGACACTGAAGCTTTCTTT. It encodes CASSLVWGTRRDTEAFF.

The chain uses TRBV10-1 and TRBJ1-2; no firm D call. V lost 8 bases and J 4 bases, leaving 14 bases between the germline ends. This CDR3 contains 13 residues. CDR1 and CDR2 from the germline V gene are WNHNN and SYGVQD (reference sequence). This CDR3 is CASSKEGSYGYTF. The CDR3, as DNA: TGCGCCAGCTCCAAGGAGGGCTCCTATGGCTACACCTTC.

The chain combines TRBV7-8 with TRBJ2-6, with 12 bases matching TRBD2. V was clipped by 5 bases and J by 0 bases; unmatched bases: 8. The CDR3 covers 19 residues. Per germline, CDR1 SGHVS and CDR2 FQNEAQ. CDR3 residues: CASSPRTSGDNSGANVLTF. The CDR3 DNA sequence: TGTGCCAGCAGCCCGAGGACTAGCGGGGATAACTCTGGGGCCAACGTCCTGACTTTC.

The chain links TRBV9 to TRBJ2-4; D unresolved. CDR1 is SGDLS and CDR2 is YYNGEE in the germline V gene. Trimming removed 3 bases from V and 6 bases from J, with 10 bases in between. This CDR3 is built from 13 residues. This chain's CDR3 is CASSGPARNIQYF. CDR3 bases: TGTGCCAGCAGCGGTCCTGCTAGAAACATTCAGTACTTC.

V and J are TRBV6-6 and TRBJ1-2; the match to TRBD1 covers 8 bases. This CDR3 contains 14 residues. V lost 4 bases and J lost 4; bases outside the gene matches: 5. Germline CDR1 and CDR2: MNHNY and SVGAGI (reference sequence). This CDR3 is CASSSGGAGYGYTF. The CDR3 region has the DNA TGTGCCAGCAGTTCAGGGGGCGCGGGCTATGGCTACACCTTC.

The CDR3 DNA reads TGTGCCCTGGGGACATCCGCTTGGGACACTGAAGCTTTCTTT. It translates to CALGTSAWDTEAFF. The chain carries TRBV11-3 and TRBJ1-1, with D possibly matching TRBD1 (6 bases). The germline CDR1 and CDR2 sequences are SGHNT and YENEEA. Trimming removed 11 bases at V and 3 bases at J, with 19 bases between. CDR3 length: 14 residues.

V and J are TRBV25-1 and TRBJ2-1, with 8 bases fitting TRBD1. This CDR3 comprises 18 residues. The germline V gene encodes CDR1 MGHDK and CDR2 SYGVNS. J gave up 4 bases and V 6 bases, and 17 bases lay outside the gene matches. The CDR3 protein is CASSAATGASGRYNEQFF. The CDR3 DNA follows: TGTGCCAGCAGCGCCGCGACAGGGGCCTCGGGCAGGTACAATGAGCAGTTCTTC.

The rearrangement joins TRBV7-8 to TRBJ1-1; 9 nucleotides agree with TRBD1. Germline V gene sequence: CDR1 SGHVS, CDR2 FQNEAQ. V lost 3 bases to trimming and J lost 0 bases; unmatched junction nucleotides: 5. The CDR3 consists of 16 residues. This CDR3 reads CASSLTGGAMNTEAFF. The CDR3 DNA is TGTGCCAGCAGCTTGACAGGGGGTGCCATGAACACTGAAGCTTTCTTT.

The chain uses TRBV7-3 and TRBJ1-1, with D possibly matching TRBD1 (6 bases). This CDR3 region has 14 residues. V dropped 5 bases and J dropped 7 bases, with 17 bases sitting between them. Germline V gene sequence: CDR1 SGHTA, CDR2 FQGTGA. The CDR3 loop is CASSDGRGAGEAFF. DNA of the CDR3: TGTGCCAGCAGCGACGGACGGGGGGCTGGTGAAGCTTTCTTT.

V is TRBV6-1 and J is TRBJ1-1; a weak D match, TRBD1 (5 bases). V lost 1 base to trimming and J lost 4 bases, with 13 bases between them. This CDR3 has 15 amino acids. CDR1 and CDR2 from the germline V gene are MNHNS and SASEGT. This CDR3 is CASSEEGVGGTEAFF. CDR3 sequence (DNA): TGTGCCAGCAGTGAAGAAGGGGTGGGAGGCACTGAAGCTTTCTTT.

This chain connects TRBV2 to TRBJ2-7, with D possibly TRBD2 on 6 matching bases. The CDR3 runs 13 residues. V was cut by 7 bases and J by 4 bases, with 14 bases left in between. Germline CDR1 and CDR2: SNHLY and FYNNEI. The chain's CDR3 is CASTMVGGYEQYF. CDR3 nucleotide sequence: TGTGCCAGCACCATGGTGGGGGGTTACGAGCAGTACTTC.

V gene TRBV7-3 combines with J gene TRBJ2-1; 7 nucleotides line up with TRBD1. This CDR3 has 15 amino acids. Germline V gives CDR1 SGHTA, CDR2 FQGTGA. Trimming at V came to 8 bases and at J to 6 bases, leaving 13 bases not matched to a gene. CDR3 amino acids: CASALGGAPGNEQFF. CDR3 sequence (DNA): TGTGCCAGCGCCCTAGGGGGCGCCCCGGGCAATGAGCAGTTCTTC.

V usage is TRBV2 and J usage is TRBJ2-1, with TRBD2 as a possible D gene (6 bases). The CDR3 totals 13 residues. Germline V gene sequence: CDR1 SNHLY, CDR2 FYNNEI. Trimming pared 6 bases from V and 10 bases from J, leaving 16 bases between. The CDR3 DNA reads TGTGCCAGCAGCACTGGGACTTTGCGAGAGCAGTTCTTC. Translation gives CASSTGTLREQFF. The full variable domain, completed using reference TRBV2 and TRBJ2-1, is EPEVTQTPSHQVTQMGQEVILRCVPISNHLYFYWYRQILGQKVEFLVSFYNNEISEKSEIFDDQFSVERPDGSNFTLKIRSTKLEDSAMYFCASSTGTLREQFFGPGTRLTVL.